A single sample is the source of the 14 T cell receptor beta chains below, sequenced in a study of cytomegalovirus exposure and HLA in healthy donors. PCR employed 60 Vbeta and 13 Jbeta primers. The data were produced by immunoSEQ multiplex PCR, yet TCRdb's version contains in-frame clones alone and is incomplete. In the table there are about 180,000 clones, more than 60% of which are singletons. Sequenced sample: PBMCs. The receptors derive from a human donor in good health.

This clone was observed a handful of times. The gene calls are TRBV5-6 and TRBJ2-2; 9 nucleotides line up with TRBD1. Trimming at V came to 4 bases and at J to 6 bases, leaving 13 bases not matched to a gene. The germline CDR1 and CDR2 sequences are SGHDT and YYEEEE. CDR3 size: 17 residues. The DNA for the CDR3 is TGTGCCAGCAGCCCTACCCCGGGACAGGGTTATTCCGGGGAGCTGTTTTTT. Translating gives CASSPTPGQGYSGELFF.

The CDR3 coding sequence is TGCGCCAGCAGTGGGGGCTTAGCGGGGAGCACCTACAATGAGCAGTTCTTC. It encodes CASSGGLAGSTYNEQFF. The gene calls are TRBV10-1 and TRBJ2-1, with 8 positions matching TRBD2. Germline lookup yields CDR1 WNHNN and CDR2 SYGVQD (reference sequence). V dropped 4 bases and J dropped 2; count of bases not matched to a gene: 10. This CDR3 region has 17 residues.

The chain is built from TRBV9 and TRBJ2-7; 7 bases are a match to TRBD2. The trim removed 6 bases at V and 4 bases at J, leaving 16 bases unmatched. Germline-derived CDR1 and CDR2 are SGDLS and YYNGEE. CDR3 size: 16 residues. The CDR3 reads CASTPGPAGRGYEQYF. The CDR3 coding sequence is TGTGCCAGCACTCCCGGTCCAGCGGGGCGCGGGTACGAGCAGTACTTC.

There are a few counts of this clone. The chain carries TRBV5-1 and TRBJ1-5, with D perhaps matching TRBD1 (5 bases). Germline-derived CDR1 and CDR2 are SGHRS and YFSETQ. V was cut by 4 bases and J by 5 bases, with 13 bases left in between. The CDR3 extends over 14 amino acids. As DNA, the CDR3 is TGCGCCAGCAGCCGCGGGGCGGGAGATCAGCCCCAGCATTTT. It yields the protein CASSRGAGDQPQHF.

The CDR3 reads CASSSGGTDTQYF. The DNA of the CDR3 is TGTGCCAGCAGCTCGGGGGGAACAGATACGCAGTATTTT. This chain connects TRBV7-9 to TRBJ2-3; TRBD2 matches 7 bases. The V segment lost 4 bases and the J segment 3 bases; nucleotides outside the gene matches: 1. There are 13 residues in the CDR3. Germline CDR1 SEHNR, CDR2 FQNEAQ (reference sequence).

This rearrangement joins TRBV10-3 to TRBJ2-5; TRBD2 might be the D (5 bases). This CDR3 contains 13 residues. The germline gives CDR1 ENHRY, CDR2 SYGVKD. The V gene lost 10 bases and the J gene lost 2 bases, with 14 bases spanning the gap. The chain's CDR3 is CASDPGDQETQYF. CDR3 bases: TGTGCCAGCGACCCCGGGGATCAAGAGACCCAGTACTTC.

This clone was counted once. CDR3 region: CASSLEWTGSPLNEQFF. CDR3 nucleotide sequence: TGTGCCAGCAGCTTGGAATGGACAGGGTCCCCATTGAATGAGCAGTTCTTC. The V gene is TRBV5-6, the J gene TRBJ2-1, with 8 bases that match TRBD1. V shed 0 bases and J 7 bases; nucleotides not matched to a gene: 12. The germline CDR1 and CDR2 sequences are SGHDT and YYEEEE. The CDR3 consists of 17 residues.

The V gene is TRBV2, the J gene TRBJ2-7, with D possibly TRBD1 on 5 matching bases. Trimming pared 2 bases from V and 6 bases from J, leaving 11 bases between. Germline CDR1 is SNHLY and CDR2 is FYNNEI. CDR3 size: 13 residues. CDR3 in amino acids: CASSENFGAEQYF. The CDR3, as DNA: TGTGCCAGCAGTGAAAATTTTGGGGCCGAGCAGTACTTC.

This chain connects TRBV27 to TRBJ2-1; D remains ambiguous. The CDR3 is 13 residues long. The germline V and J ends were trimmed by 6 bases and 2 bases, with 8 bases remaining between them. CDR1 and CDR2 (germline): MNHEY, SMNVEV (reference sequence). CDR3 coding DNA: TGTGCCAGCAGCGGGTGGCCCTACAATGAGCAGTTCTTC. Amino acid sequence: CASSGWPYNEQFF.

The chain carries TRBV7-8 and TRBJ2-5; the match to TRBD2 covers 9 bases. This CDR3 is 17 amino acids long. The J segment lost 4 bases and the V segment lost 0 bases, leaving 9 bases of the junction unmatched. Germline V gene lookup returns CDR1 SGHVS and CDR2 FQNEAQ. The CDR3 sequence: CASSLARGGGEPETQYF. As DNA, the CDR3 is TGTGCCAGCAGCTTAGCGCGGGGGGGCGGGGAACCAGAGACCCAGTACTTC.

This chain joins TRBV11-3 and TRBJ2-1, with 9 bases that match TRBD2. The CDR3 extends over 15 amino acids. The trim removed 8 bases at V and 5 bases at J, leaving 10 bases unmatched. Germline CDR1 is SGHNT and CDR2 is YENEEA. The CDR3 spells CASHSAGGPNNEQFF. The CDR3 DNA is TGTGCCAGCCATTCAGCGGGGGGACCCAACAATGAGCAGTTCTTC.

The chain combines TRBV7-2 with TRBJ1-5; D not certain. The CDR3 loop spans 13 amino acids. Per the germline V gene, CDR1 is SGHTA and CDR2 is FQGNSA. The V end lost 5 bases, the J end lost 7 bases, and 12 bases lay between the germline ends. CDR3 DNA sequence: TGTGCCAGCAGCGCCCAACCCGGGCAGCCCCAGCATTTT. This sequence encodes CASSAQPGQPQHF.

Details on this clone: Germline and junction disagree at one end, which may indicate a read error. Other DNA sequences in the same sample also yield this CDR3. The chain is built from TRBV19 and TRBJ1-5; D might be TRBD1 (5 bases). Germline V gene sequence: CDR1 LNHDA, CDR2 SQIVND (reference sequence). This CDR3 spans 17 amino acids. The chain's CDR3 is CASSGAYVDPLSQPQHF. The CDR3 DNA sequence: TGCGCCAGTAGTGGGGCCTATGTGGATCCCTTAAGTCAGCCCCAGCATTTT. The full variable domain, completed using reference TRBV19 and TRBJ1-5, is DGGITQSPKYLFRKEGQNVTLSCEQNLNHDAMYWYRQDPGQGLRLIYYSQIVNDFQKGDIAEGYSVSREKKESFPLTVTSAQKNPTAFYLCASSGAYVDPLSQPQHFGDGTRLSIL.

In DNA form, the CDR3 reads TGTGCCAGCAGGGCGGGTCCTAACACCATATATTTT. Translation: CASRAGPNTIYF. The chain combines TRBV2 with TRBJ1-3; D remains unclear. This CDR3 has 12 amino acids. Germline V lookup: CDR1 SNHLY, CDR2 FYNNEI. V was pared by 6 bases and J by 7 bases, with 10 bases between.